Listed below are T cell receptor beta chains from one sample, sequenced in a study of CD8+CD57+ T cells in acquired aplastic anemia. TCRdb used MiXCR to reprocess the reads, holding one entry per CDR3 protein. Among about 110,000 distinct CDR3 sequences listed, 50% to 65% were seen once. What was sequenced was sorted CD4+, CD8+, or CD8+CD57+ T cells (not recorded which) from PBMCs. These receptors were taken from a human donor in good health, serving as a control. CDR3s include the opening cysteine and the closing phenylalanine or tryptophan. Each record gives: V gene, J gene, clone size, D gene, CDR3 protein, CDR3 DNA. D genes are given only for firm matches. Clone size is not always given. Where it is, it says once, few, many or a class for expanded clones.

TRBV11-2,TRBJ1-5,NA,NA,CASRSTGNQPQHF,TGTGCCAGCAGATCGACAGGTAATCAGCCCCAGCATTTT
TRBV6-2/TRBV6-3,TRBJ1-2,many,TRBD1,CASSMTGVLNYGYTF,TGTGCCAGCAGTATGACAGGGGTTCTGAACTATGGCTACACCTTC
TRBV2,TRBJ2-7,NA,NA,CASNYLKGPVEQYF,TGTGCCAGTAACTATCTAAAGGGCCCAGTCGAGCAGTACTTC
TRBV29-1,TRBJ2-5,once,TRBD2,CSSQPGLAGGETQYF,TGCAGCTCACAACCGGGACTAGCGGGGGGGGAGACCCAGTACTTC
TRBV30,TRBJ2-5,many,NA,CAWRGRWETQYF,TGTGCCTGGAGGGGCCGATGGGAGACCCAGTACTTC
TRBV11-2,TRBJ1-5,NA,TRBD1,CASSPSPGTGGTQPQHF,TGTGCCAGCAGCCCGAGTCCCGGGACAGGGGGCACTCAGCCCCAGCATTTT
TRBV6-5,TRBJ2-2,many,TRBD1,CASSYGGQGSGELFF,TGTGCCAGCAGTTACGGGGGACAGGGTTCCGGGGAGCTGTTTTTT
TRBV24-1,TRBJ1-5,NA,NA,CATSQGDQPQHF,TGTGCCACCAGTCAGGGTGATCAGCCCCAGCATTTT
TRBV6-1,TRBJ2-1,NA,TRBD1,CASSMEGTGVINEQFF,TGTGCCAGCAGCATGGAGGGGACAGGGGTAATAAATGAGCAGTTCTTT
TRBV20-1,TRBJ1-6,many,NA,CSARDRLHPQGDNSPLHF,TGCAGTGCTAGAGATCGGTTGCACCCACAGGGAGACAATTCACCCCTCCACTTT
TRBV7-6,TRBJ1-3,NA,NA,CASSLAGGSSGNTIYF,TGTGCCAGCAGCTTAGCGGGGGGGAGCTCTGGAAACACCATATATTTT
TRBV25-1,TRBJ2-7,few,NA,CASSGGPGIDEQYF,TGTGCCAGCAGTGGGGGACCGGGAATTGACGAGCAGTACTTC
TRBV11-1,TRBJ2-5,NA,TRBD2,CASSLELLAGGPLETQYF,TGTGCCAGCAGCTTAGAACTTTTGGCGGGGGGTCCATTGGAGACCCAGTACTTC
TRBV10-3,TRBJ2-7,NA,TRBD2,CAISEGLAGITYEQYF,TGTGCCATCAGTGAGGGACTAGCGGGAATTACCTACGAGCAGTACTTC
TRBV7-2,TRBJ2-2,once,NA,CASGFGTGELFF,TGTGCCAGCGGGTTCGGCACCGGGGAGCTGTTTTTT
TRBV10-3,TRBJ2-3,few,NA,CAISEWGLDTDTQYF,TGTGCCATCAGTGAATGGGGACTGGACACAGATACGCAGTATTTT
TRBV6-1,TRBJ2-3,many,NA,CASSEYLMDTQYF,TGTGCCAGCAGTGAATATCTGATGGATACGCAGTATTTT
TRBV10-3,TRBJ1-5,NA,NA,CAISEAREKRSLYQPQHF,TGTGCCATCAGTGAGGCCCGGGAAAAACGGTCACTGTATCAGCCCCAGCATTTT
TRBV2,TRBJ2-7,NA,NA,CASSLDEQYF,TGTGCCAGCAGCCTGGATGAGCAGTACTTC
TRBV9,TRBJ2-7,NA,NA,CASSSKEGYEQYF,TGTGCCAGCAGCTCTAAGGAGGGCTACGAGCAGTACTTC
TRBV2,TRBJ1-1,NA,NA,CASRDGLPNTEAFF,TGTGCCAGCAGGGATGGACTTCCGAACACTGAAGCTTTCTTT
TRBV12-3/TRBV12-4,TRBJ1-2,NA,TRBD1,CASSLSGDRGHGYTF,TGTGCCAGCAGCCTATCGGGGGACAGGGGGCACGGCTACACCTTC
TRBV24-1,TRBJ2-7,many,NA,CATSAGETYEQYF,TGTGCCACCAGTGCGGGGGAGACCTACGAGCAGTACTTC
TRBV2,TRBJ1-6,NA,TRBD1,CASKGMGQVDSPLHF,TGTGCCAGCAAAGGGATGGGACAGGTAGACTCACCCCTCCACTTT
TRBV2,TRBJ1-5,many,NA,CASSSYGGRTLSNQPQHF,TGTGCCAGCAGCTCCTACGGCGGCAGGACCCTTAGCAATCAGCCCCAGCATTTT
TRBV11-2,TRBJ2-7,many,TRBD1,CASSPGTGVVEQYF,TGTGCCAGCAGCCCCGGGACAGGGGTGGTCGAGCAGTACTTC
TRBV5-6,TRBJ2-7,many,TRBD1,CASSLGETGEYYEQYF,TGTGCCAGCAGCTTAGGGGAGACAGGGGAGTACTACGAGCAGTACTTC
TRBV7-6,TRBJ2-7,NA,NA,CASSRTRQDGSYEQYF,TGTGCCAGCAGCCGTACCCGACAGGACGGCTCCTACGAGCAGTACTTC
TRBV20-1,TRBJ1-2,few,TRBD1,CSALTGKSGYTF,TGCAGTGCCTTGACAGGGAAAAGCGGCTACACCTTC
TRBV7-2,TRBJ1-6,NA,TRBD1,CASSAGQGVSPLHF,TGTGCCAGCAGCGCGGGACAGGGGGTTTCACCCCTCCACTTT
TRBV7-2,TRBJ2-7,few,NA,CASSLVGGGRGIKNEQYF,TGTGCCAGCAGCTTAGTCGGGGGGGGCAGGGGGATCAAAAACGAGCAGTACTTC
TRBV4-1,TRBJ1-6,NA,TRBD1,CASSQARWDRDNNSPLHF,TGCGCCAGCAGCCAAGCCCGGTGGGACAGGGATAATAATTCACCCCTCCACTTT
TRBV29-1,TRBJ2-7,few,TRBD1,CSVQTGTGGRDF,TGCAGCGTCCAGACCGGGACAGGGGGGAGAGACTTC
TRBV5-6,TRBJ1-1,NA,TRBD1,CASRPGQGVTEAFF,TGTGCCAGCAGGCCGGGACAGGGGGTTACTGAAGCTTTCTTT
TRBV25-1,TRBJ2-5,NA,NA,CASSGGGGRSETQYF,TGTGCCAGCAGTGGGGGGGGCGGGCGATCCGAGACCCAGTACTTC
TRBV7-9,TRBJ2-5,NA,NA,CASSLIGWETQYF,TGTGCCAGCAGCCTAATAGGTTGGGAGACCCAGTACTTC
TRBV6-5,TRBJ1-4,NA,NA,CASSYSDVRWGNEKLFF,TGTGCCAGCAGTTACTCCGACGTTAGGTGGGGGAATGAAAAACTGTTTTTT
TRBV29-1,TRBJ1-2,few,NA,CSSGGGSAANYGYTF,TGCAGCTCCGGGGGGGGATCAGCAGCTAACTATGGCTACACCTTC
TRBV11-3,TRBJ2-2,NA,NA,CASSFGSVLGELFF,TGTGCCAGCAGCTTTGGGTCGGTGCTTGGGGAGCTGTTTTTT
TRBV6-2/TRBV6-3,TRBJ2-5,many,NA,CASSYRQEETQYF,TGTGCCAGCAGTTACCGACAGGAAGAGACCCAGTACTTC
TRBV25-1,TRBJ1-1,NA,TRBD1,CASSASVFGTGNLEAFF,TGTGCCAGCAGTGCTAGCGTCTTTGGGACAGGGAACCTTGAAGCTTTCTTT
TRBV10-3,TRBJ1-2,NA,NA,CAISESTGQLSNYGYTF,TGTGCCATCAGTGAGTCGACTGGACAGTTGAGTAACTATGGCTACACCTTC
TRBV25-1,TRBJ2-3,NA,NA,CASSRLIGTDTQYF,TGTGCCAGCAGTCGGCTGATCGGGACAGATACGCAGTATTTT